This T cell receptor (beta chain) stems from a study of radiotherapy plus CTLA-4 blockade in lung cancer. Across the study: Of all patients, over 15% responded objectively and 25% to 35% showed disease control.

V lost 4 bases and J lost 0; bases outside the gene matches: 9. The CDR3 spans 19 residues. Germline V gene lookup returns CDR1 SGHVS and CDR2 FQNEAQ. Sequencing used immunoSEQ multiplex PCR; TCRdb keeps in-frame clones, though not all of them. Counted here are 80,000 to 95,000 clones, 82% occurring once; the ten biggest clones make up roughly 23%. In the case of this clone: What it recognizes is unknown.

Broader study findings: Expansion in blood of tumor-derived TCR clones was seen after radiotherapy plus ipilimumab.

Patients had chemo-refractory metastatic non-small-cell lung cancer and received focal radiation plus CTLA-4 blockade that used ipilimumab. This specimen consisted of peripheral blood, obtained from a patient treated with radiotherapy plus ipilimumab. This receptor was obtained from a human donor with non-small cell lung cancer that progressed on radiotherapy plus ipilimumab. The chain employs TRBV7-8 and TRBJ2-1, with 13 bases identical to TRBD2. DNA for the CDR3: TGTGCCAGCAGCTCGCCAACCACTAGCGGGAGGGCCTCCTACAATGAGCAGTTCTTC. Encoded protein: CASSSPTTSGRASYNEQFF.